This T cell receptor (beta chain) was obtained from a study of T cells after yellow fever vaccination (dated by TCRdb to the late 2010s). About the full investigation: Libraries from fractions with low cell numbers were prepared with the SMART-Seq v4 Ultra Low Input RNA kit. To follow T-cell clones before and after both primary and booster YFV17D yellow fever vaccination, bulk TCR alpha and beta repertoires underwent longitudinal sequencing. Two healthy male donors, one aged 18 to 29 and one aged 30 to 40 years, were included in the cohort. Blood was drawn at multiple timepoints before and after primary and secondary immunization, with bulk PBMC replicates and cell subsets isolated. The investigation overall reported the following: Computational filtering was required because FACS-sorted repertoires could contain abundant contaminating clonotypes from the bulk population. The secondary T-cell response was weaker than the primary response but faster, peaking on day 5 instead of day 15. Because the study included only a couple of donors, the extent to which the findings can be generalized is limited. A small share of clonotypes occurred in both CD4 and CD8 compartments, likely arising from convergent recombination. Most clones expanded after primary vaccination were re-detected after the booster (around 96% of CD4 and approximately 89% of CD8), suggesting broad memory maintenance.

TCR cDNA was synthesized by 5'RACE template switching, through which a universal primer site and unique molecular identifiers were introduced. Priming of cDNA synthesis was performed from both the TCR alpha and TCR beta constant segments. Libraries were amplified in two PCR steps, with sample barcodes and sequencing adapters added in the second step. Sequencing of libraries was performed on Illumina HiSeq 2500 (2x100 bp) or NovaSeq (2x150 bp). Processing in the source paper ran as follows. Demultiplexing of reads and collapsing into UMI consensus sequences were performed with MIGEC, and V(D)J alignment was carried out with MiXCR. Clonotypes responding to the vaccine were identified with edgeR on replicate PBMC samples, with the criteria of FDR below 0.01 and a log2 fold change above 5 up to day 15. Bulk clonotypes were assigned CD4 or CD8 identity according to which sequenced CD4 or CD8 repertoire held them at higher abundance. TCRdb handled the public reads itself, with Q25 trimming in fastp and clone calling in MiXCR, and kept productive beta chains. Records with the same CDR3 protein are collapsed into one entry carrying the most frequent genes and DNA. None of the V and J calls come from the authors' own analysis; TCRdb made them. This sample has tens of thousands of distinct CDR3 sequences in its table, and approximately 7.7% of those were observed once. 30% to 40% of the sample lies in the top ten.

The CDR3, from cysteine to phenylalanine, totals 16 residues. Only CDR3 DNA is held: 48 bases, read in frame from base 1. Based on the germline V gene, the CDR1 and CDR2 sequences are MGHRA and YSYEKL. V sheds 1 base and J sheds 1 base, leaving 13 bases between their ends. Turning to this clonotype: There is no known antigen for this receptor. One base away there is no much larger clone; base qualities are not given.

The treatment or condition tag for this specimen amounts to: live attenuated yellow fever vaccine strain. A standard Ficoll-Paque protocol was used to isolate PBMCs from peripheral blood. CD4 and CD8 T-cell fractions were isolated with Dynabeads CD4 and CD8 positive selection kits. RNA was extracted with TriZol from bulk PBMCs, CD4 and CD8 fractions, and dextramer-positive and dextramer-negative fractions. This sequence originates from a man between 18 and 35 years old who received the YFV17D yellow fever vaccine. The chain links TRBV4-1 with TRBJ1-1; there is no confident call for the D gene. Here the sequenced sample was CD8+ T cells sorted from PBMCs, taken roughly 5 days after the first yellow fever vaccination. The bases are TGCGCCAGCAGCCAAGCAGTCTTCAGGTCGAACACTGAAGCTTTCTTT. This encodes CASSQAVFRSNTEAFF.